This entry features one T cell receptor (beta chain) sequence. Method: immunoSEQ multiplex PCR; TCRdb's copy keeps in-frame clones and lacks some. The sample lists tens of thousands of clones; roughly 91% were seen once. This sample is drawn from a study of control samples from healthy donors and cancer patients. Sequenced material: PBMCs. This TCR was recovered from a man between 50 and 59 years old with lung cancer.

In DNA form, the CDR3 reads TGTGCCACCAGTGATCCGGGACCCGGGAGGGAGACCCAGTACTTC. Translated, it gives CATSDPGPGRETQYF. The chain links TRBV24-1 to TRBJ2-5; 7 nucleotides line up with TRBD2. Germline assignment: CDR1 KGHDR and CDR2 SFDVKD. After removal of 3 bases from V and 5 bases from J, the junction contained 8 bases not matched to a gene. The CDR3 length is 15 residues.